The entry that follows covers one T cell receptor (beta chain) sequence. Its target is unknown. Germline values: CDR1 KGHSH, CDR2 LQKENI. Deletions cut 4 bases from V and 0 bases from J, with 9 bases between. The CDR3 sequence is 14 residues long. The sample is drawn from a study of T cell responses to AZD1222 COVID-19 vaccine. Data came from immunoSEQ multiplex PCR; TCRdb stores just in-frame clones and leaves some out. The sample consists of tens of thousands of clones, 80% of them appearing once. Study-level results: Clonal diversity was possibly underestimated; the donors were predominantly white British and more often female.

Material: peripheral blood, obtained on day 0 of AZD1222 vaccination. This rearrangement joins TRBV18 to TRBJ1-1, with D possibly being TRBD1 (5 bases). The sequence came from an adult in good health. DNA of the CDR3: TGTGCCAGCTCACTAGGGACGGTGAACACTGAAGCTTTCTTT. Protein: CASSLGTVNTEAFF.